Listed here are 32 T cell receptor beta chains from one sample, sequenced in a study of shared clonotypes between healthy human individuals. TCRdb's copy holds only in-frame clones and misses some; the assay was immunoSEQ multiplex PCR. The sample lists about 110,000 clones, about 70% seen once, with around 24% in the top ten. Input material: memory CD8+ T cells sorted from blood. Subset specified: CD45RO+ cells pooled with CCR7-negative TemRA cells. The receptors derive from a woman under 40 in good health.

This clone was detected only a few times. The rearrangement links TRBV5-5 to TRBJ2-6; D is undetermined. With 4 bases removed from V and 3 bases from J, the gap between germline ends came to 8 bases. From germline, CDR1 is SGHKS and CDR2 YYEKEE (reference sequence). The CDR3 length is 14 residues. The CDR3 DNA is TGTGCCAGCAGCGCCTTTGATGGGGCCAACGTCCTGACTTTC. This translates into CASSAFDGANVLTF.

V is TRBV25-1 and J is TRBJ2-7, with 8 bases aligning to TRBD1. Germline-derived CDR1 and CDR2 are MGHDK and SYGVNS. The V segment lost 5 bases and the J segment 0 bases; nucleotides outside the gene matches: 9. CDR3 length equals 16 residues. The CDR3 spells CASSPPSGQASYEQYF. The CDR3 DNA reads TGTGCCAGCAGTCCCCCCTCGGGACAGGCCTCCTACGAGCAGTACTTC.

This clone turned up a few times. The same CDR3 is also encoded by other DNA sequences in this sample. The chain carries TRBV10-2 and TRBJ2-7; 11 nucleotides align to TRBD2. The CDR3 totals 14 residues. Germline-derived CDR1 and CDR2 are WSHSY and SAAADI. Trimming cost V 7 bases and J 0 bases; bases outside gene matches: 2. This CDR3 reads CASKGTSGSYEQYF. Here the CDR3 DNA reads TGCGCCAGCAAGGGGACTAGCGGCTCCTACGAGCAGTACTTC.

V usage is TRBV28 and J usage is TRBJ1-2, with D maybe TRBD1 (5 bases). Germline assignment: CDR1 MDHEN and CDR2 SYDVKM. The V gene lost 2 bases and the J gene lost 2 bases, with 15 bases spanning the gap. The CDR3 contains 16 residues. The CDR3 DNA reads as TGTGCCAGCAGTTTAAGGGAAAGGGACGGCAACTATGGCTACACCTTC. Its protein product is CASSLRERDGNYGYTF.

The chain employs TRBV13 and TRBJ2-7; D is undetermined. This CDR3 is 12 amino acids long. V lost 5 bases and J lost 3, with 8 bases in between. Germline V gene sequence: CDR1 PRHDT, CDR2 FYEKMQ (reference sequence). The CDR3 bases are TGTGCCAGCAGCGCCGTAGGCTACGAGCAGTACTTC. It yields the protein CASSAVGYEQYF.

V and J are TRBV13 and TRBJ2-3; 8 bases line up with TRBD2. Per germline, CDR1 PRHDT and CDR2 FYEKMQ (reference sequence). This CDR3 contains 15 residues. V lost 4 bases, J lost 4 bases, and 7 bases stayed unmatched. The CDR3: CASSSGTSFPDTQYF. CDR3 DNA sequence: TGTGCCAGCAGCTCCGGGACTAGTTTTCCAGATACGCAGTATTTT.

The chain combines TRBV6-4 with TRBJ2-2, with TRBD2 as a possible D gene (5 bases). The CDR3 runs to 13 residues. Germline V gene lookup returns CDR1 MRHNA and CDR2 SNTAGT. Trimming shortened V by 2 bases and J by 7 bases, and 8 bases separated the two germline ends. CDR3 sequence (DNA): TGTGCCAGCAGTGACCGGGAAGGCGGGGAGCTGTTTTTT. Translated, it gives CASSDREGGELFF.

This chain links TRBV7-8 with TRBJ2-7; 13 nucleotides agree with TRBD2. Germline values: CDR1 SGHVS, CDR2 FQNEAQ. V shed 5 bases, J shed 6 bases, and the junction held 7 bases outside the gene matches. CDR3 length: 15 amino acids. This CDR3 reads CASSGGLAGASEQYF. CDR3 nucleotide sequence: TGTGCCAGCAGCGGAGGACTAGCGGGAGCCTCCGAGCAGTACTTC. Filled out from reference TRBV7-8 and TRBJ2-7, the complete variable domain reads GAGVSQSPRYKVAKRGQDVALRCDPISGHVSLFWYQQALGQGPEFLTYFQNEAQLDKSGLPSDRFFAERPEGSVSTLKIQRTQQEDSAVYLCASSGGLAGASEQYFGPGTRLTVT.

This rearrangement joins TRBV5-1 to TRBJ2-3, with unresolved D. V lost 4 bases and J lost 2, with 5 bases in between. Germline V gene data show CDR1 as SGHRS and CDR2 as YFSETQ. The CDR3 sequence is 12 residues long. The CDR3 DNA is TGCGCCAGCAGCCCACCCACAGATACGCAGTATTTT. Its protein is CASSPPTDTQYF.

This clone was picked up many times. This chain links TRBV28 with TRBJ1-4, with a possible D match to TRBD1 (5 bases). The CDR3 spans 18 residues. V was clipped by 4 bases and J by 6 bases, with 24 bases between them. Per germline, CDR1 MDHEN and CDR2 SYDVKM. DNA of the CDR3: TGTGCCAGCAGTTCGCCCGGCTATCCAGGGACGGCTTATGAAAAACTGTTTTTT. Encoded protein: CASSSPGYPGTAYEKLFF.

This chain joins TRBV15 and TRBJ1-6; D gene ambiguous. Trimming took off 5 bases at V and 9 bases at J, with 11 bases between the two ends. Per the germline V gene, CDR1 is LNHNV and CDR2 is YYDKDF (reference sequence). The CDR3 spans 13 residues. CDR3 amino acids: CATSRRRGSPLHF. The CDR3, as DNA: TGTGCCACCAGCCGCAGGCGCGGTTCACCCCTCCACTTT.

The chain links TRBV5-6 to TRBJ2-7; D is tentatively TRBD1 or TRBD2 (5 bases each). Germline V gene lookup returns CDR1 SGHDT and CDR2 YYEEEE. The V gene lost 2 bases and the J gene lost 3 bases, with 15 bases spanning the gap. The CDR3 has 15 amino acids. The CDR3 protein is CASSFGVGTHYEQYF. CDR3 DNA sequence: TGTGCCAGCAGCTTCGGGGTCGGGACCCACTACGAGCAGTACTTC.

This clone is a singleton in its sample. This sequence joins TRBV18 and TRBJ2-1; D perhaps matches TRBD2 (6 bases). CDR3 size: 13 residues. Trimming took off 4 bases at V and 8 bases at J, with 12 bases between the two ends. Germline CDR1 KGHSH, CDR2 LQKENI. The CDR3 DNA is TGTGCCAGCTCACATGCTAGCGAGTATGAGCAGTTCTTC. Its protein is CASSHASEYEQFF.

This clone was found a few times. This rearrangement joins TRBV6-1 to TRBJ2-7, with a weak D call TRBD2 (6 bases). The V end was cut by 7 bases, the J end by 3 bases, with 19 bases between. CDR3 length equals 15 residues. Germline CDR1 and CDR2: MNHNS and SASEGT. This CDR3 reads CASTTGESGVYEQYF. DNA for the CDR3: TGTGCCAGCACGACGGGGGAAAGCGGAGTCTACGAGCAGTACTTC.

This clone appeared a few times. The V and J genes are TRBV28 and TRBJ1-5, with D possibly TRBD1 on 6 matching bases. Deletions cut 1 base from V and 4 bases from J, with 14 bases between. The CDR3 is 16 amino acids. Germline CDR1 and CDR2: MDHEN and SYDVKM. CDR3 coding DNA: TGTGCCAGCAGTTTATTTGCAGGGGAGGCTAATCAGCCCCAGCATTTT. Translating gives CASSLFAGEANQPQHF. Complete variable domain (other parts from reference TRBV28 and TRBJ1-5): DVKVTQSSRYLVKRTGEKVFLECVQDMDHENMFWYRQDPGLGLRLIYFSYDVKMKEKGDIPEGYSVSREKKERFSLILESASTNQTSMYLCASSLFAGEANQPQHFGDGTRLSIL.

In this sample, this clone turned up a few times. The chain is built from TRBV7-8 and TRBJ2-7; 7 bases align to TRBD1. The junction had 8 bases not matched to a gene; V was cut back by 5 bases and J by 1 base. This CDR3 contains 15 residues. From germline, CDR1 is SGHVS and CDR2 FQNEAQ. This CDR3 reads CASSIRQGPSYEQYF. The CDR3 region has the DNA TGTGCCAGCAGCATCCGACAGGGACCTTCCTACGAGCAGTACTTC. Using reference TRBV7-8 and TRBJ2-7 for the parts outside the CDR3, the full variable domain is GAGVSQSPRYKVAKRGQDVALRCDPISGHVSLFWYQQALGQGPEFLTYFQNEAQLDKSGLPSDRFFAERPEGSVSTLKIQRTQQEDSAVYLCASSIRQGPSYEQYFGPGTRLTVT.

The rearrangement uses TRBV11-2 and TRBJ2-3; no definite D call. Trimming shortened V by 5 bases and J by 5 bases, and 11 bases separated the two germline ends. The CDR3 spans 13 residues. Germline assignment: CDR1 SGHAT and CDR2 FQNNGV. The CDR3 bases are TGTGCCAGCAGCCCGGAAAAATTAGATACGCAGTATTTT. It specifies CASSPEKLDTQYF.

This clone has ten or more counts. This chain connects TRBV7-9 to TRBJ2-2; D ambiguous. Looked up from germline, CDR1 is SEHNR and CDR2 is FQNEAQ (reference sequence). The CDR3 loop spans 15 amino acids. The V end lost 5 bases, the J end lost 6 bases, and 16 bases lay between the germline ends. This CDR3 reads CASSDPNQRSGELFF. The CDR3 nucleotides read TGTGCCAGCAGCGACCCCAATCAAAGGTCCGGGGAGCTGTTTTTT.

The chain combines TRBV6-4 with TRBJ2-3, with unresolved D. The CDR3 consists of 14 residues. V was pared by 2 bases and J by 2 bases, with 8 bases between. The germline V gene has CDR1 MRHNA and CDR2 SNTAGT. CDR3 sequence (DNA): TGTGCCAGCAGTGACGGAGCGCCCACAGATACGCAGTATTTT. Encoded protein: CASSDGAPTDTQYF.

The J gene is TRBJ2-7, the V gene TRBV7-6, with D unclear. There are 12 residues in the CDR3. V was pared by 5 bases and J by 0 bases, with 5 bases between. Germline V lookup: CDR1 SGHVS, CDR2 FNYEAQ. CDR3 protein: CASSPTSYEQYF. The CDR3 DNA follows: TGTGCCAGCAGCCCAACCTCCTACGAGCAGTACTTC.

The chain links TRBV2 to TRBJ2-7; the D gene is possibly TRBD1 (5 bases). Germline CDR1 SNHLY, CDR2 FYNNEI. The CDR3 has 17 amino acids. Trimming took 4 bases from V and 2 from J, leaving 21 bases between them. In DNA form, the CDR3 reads TGTGCCAGCAGTGGTATGGACACAAGTCTGGCTCCCTACGAGCAGTACTTC. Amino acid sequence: CASSGMDTSLAPYEQYF. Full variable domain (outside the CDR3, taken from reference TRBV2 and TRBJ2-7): EPEVTQTPSHQVTQMGQEVILRCVPISNHLYFYWYRQILGQKVEFLVSFYNNEISEKSEIFDDQFSVERPDGSNFTLKIRSTKLEDSAMYFCASSGMDTSLAPYEQYFGPGTRLTVT.

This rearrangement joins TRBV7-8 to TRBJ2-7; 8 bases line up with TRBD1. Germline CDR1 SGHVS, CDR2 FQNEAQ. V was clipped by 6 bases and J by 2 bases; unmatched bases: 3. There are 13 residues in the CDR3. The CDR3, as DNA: TGTGCCAGCAGATCGGACAGGGCCTACGAGCAGTACTTC. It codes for CASRSDRAYEQYF. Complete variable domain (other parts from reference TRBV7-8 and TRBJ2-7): GAGVSQSPRYKVAKRGQDVALRCDPISGHVSLFWYQQALGQGPEFLTYFQNEAQLDKSGLPSDRFFAERPEGSVSTLKIQRTQQEDSAVYLCASRSDRAYEQYFGPGTRLTVT.

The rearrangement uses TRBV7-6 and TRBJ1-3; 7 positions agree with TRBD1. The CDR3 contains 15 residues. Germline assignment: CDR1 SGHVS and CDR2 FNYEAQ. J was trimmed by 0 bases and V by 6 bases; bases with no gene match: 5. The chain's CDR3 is CASSKGATSGNTIYF. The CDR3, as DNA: TGTGCCAGCAGTAAGGGGGCCACCTCTGGAAACACCATATATTTT.

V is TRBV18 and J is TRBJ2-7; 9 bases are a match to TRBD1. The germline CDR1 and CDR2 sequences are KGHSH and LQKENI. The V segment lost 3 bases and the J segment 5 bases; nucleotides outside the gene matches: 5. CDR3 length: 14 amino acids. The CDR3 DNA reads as TGTGCCAGCTCACCCAGGACAGGGGCGGACGAGCAGTACTTC. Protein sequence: CASSPRTGADEQYF.

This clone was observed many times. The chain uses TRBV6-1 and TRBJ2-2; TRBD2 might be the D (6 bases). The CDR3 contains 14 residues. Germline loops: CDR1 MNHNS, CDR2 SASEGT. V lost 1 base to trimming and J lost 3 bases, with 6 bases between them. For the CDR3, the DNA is TGTGCCAGCAGTGAAGGACTAGACACCGGGGAGCTGTTTTTT. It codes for CASSEGLDTGELFF.

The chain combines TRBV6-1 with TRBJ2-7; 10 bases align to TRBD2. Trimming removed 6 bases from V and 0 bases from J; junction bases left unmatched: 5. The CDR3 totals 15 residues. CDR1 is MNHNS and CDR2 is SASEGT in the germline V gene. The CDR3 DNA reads TGTGCCAGCAGCGGCCTAGCGGGAGCCTCCTACGAGCAGTACTTC. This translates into CASSGLAGASYEQYF.

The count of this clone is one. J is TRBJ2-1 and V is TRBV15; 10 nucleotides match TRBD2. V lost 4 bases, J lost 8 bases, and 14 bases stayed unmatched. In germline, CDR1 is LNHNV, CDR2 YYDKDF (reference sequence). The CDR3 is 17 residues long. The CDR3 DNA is TGTGCCACCAGCACACAAAAGCGGCTAGCGGGAGCCCATGAGCAGTTCTTC. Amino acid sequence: CATSTQKRLAGAHEQFF.

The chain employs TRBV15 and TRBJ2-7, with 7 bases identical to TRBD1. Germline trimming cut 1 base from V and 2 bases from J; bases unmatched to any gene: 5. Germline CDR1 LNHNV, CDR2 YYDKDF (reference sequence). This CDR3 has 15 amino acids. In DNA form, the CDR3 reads TGTGCCACCAGCAGAGGGGGGACAGTTGCCTACGAGCAGTACTTC. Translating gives CATSRGGTVAYEQYF.

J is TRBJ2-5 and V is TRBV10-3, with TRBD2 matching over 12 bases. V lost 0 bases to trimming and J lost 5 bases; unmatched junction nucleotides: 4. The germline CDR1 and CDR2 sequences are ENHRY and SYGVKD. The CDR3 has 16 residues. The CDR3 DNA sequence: TGTGCCATCAGTGAGTCAGTACTAGCGGGGGGTGAGACCCAGTACTTC. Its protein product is CAISESVLAGGETQYF.

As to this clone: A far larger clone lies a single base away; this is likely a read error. CDR3 sequence reads: CAGSPREVETQYF. CDR3 nucleotides: TGTGCCGGCAGTCCCAGGGAGGTGGAGACCCAGTACTTC. The chain uses TRBV6-6 and TRBJ2-5, with TRBD2 as a possible D gene (6 bases). CDR3 length: 13 amino acids. Germline values: CDR1 MNHNY, CDR2 SVGAGI (reference sequence).

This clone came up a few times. CDR3 sequence reads: CASSSRGGNTGELFF. CDR3 bases: TGTGCCAGCAGCTCGCGTGGTGGGAACACCGGGGAGCTGTTTTTT. This chain links TRBV7-9 with TRBJ2-2, with no clear D. The CDR3 consists of 15 residues. The germline V gene encodes CDR1 SEHNR and CDR2 FQNEAQ (reference sequence). V gave up 4 bases and J gave up 1 base, with 10 bases separating them.

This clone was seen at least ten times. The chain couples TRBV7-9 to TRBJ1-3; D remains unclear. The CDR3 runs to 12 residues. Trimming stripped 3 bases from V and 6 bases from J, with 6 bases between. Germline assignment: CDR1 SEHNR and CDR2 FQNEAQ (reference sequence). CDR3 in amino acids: CASSLGQNTIYF. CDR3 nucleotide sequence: TGTGCCAGCAGCTTGGGCCAAAACACCATATATTTT.